The clone carrying this T cell receptor (beta chain) was counted a single time. Its specificity is not known. The sample is drawn from a study of cytomegalovirus exposure and HLA in healthy donors. The study, taken as a whole, reports: In an earlier analysis, productive rearrangement rates for most beta V segments clustered near 87% or 30%. 150 to 200 TCR beta chains were listed as cytomegalovirus-associated. Later analysis revealed greater clonal expansion in HLA-associated TCR beta chains than in equally common others.

The junction had 6 bases not matched to a gene; V was cut back by 0 bases and J by 6 bases. Germline V CDR1 and CDR2: SGHRS, YFSETQ. This CDR3 spans 15 amino acids. Use of 60 Vbeta and 13 Jbeta primers characterized the PCR. TCRdb's table, derived via immunoSEQ multiplex PCR, lists solely in-frame clones and lacks some. The data show some 120,000 clones, roughly 78% seen once. The TCR originated in a male donor in good health and CMV-seronegative. This chain connects TRBV5-1 to TRBJ2-3, with 8 bases that match TRBD2. Sequenced: PBMCs. CDR3 in amino acids: CASSLAGGGTDTQYF. Here the CDR3 DNA reads TGCGCCAGCAGCTTGGCTGGCGGGGGGACGGATACGCAGTATTTT. The whole variable domain, remainder taken from reference TRBV5-1 and TRBJ2-3, is KAGVTQTPRYLIKTRGQQVTLSCSPISGHRSVSWYQQTPGQGLQFLFEYFSETQRNKGNFPGRFSGRQFSNSRSEMNVSTLELGDSALYLCASSLAGGGTDTQYFGPGTRLTVL.